This TCR beta chain stems from a study of T cells in Graves' hyperthyroidism and ophthalmopathy. This clonotype occurred a few times. The PBMCs were taken from 10 ml of fresh peripheral blood. Amplification of TCR beta CDR3 regions used RNA as the template. Primed by the HTBI set, a first-round RT-PCR was run on the TCR CDR3. From the multiplex PCR reads, TCRdb called clonotypes with MiXCR, one entry per CDR3 protein. The data show 350,000 to 400,000 distinct CDR3 sequences, with 19% seen just once and about 3.7% held by the top ten. This CDR3 contains 13 residues. Germline V CDR1 and CDR2: SGDLS, YYNGEE. V lost 0 bases and J 2 bases, leaving 6 bases between the germline ends.

Sequencing was carried out using blood. This sequence was found in a woman aged 18 to 35 with Graves' hyperthyroidism. The rearrangement links TRBV9 to TRBJ2-7; no clear D. The CDR3 spells CASSVGSAYEQYF. CDR3 DNA sequence: TGTGCCAGCAGCGTAGGGTCAGCCTACGAGCAGTACTTC. Filled out from reference TRBV9 and TRBJ2-7, the complete variable domain reads DSGVTQTPKHLITATGQRVTLRCSPRSGDLSVYWYQQSLDQGLQFLIQYYNGEERAKGNILERFSAQQFPDLHSELNLSSLELGDSALYFCASSVGSAYEQYFGPGTRLTVT.